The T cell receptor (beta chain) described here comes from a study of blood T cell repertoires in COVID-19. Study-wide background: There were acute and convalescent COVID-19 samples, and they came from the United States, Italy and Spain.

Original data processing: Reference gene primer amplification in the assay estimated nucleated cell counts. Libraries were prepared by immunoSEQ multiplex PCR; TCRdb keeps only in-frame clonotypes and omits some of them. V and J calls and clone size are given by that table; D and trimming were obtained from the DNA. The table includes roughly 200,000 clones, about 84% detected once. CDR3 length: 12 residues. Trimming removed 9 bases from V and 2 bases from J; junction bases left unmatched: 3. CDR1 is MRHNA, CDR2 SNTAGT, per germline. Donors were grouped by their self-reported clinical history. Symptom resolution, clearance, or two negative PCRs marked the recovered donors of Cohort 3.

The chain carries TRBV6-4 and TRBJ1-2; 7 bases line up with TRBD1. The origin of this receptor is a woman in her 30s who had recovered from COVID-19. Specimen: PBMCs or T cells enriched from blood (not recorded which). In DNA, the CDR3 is TGTGCCAGAGGGACAGTCAACTATGGCTACACCTTC. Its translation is CARGTVNYGYTF.